Each of the 21 T cell receptor beta chains below was sequenced from the same sample in a study of T-cell memory formation after mild COVID-19. TCRdb called the 5' RACE reads again in MiXCR, with one record for every CDR3 protein. The sample shows 550,000 to 650,000 distinct CDR3 sequences, approximately 15% of them seen only once. Material: PBMCs or a T cell subset sorted from them (not recorded which). These TCRs come from an adult woman who had mild COVID-19 (a few samples of this study predate the infection). Cell type and time point are not known.

The V call is TRBV6-5, the J call TRBJ2-3; D unresolved. Per germline, CDR1 MNHEY and CDR2 SVGAGI. The germline V and J ends were trimmed by 5 bases and 2 bases, with 20 bases remaining between them. This CDR3 is 17 amino acids long. The CDR3, as DNA: TGTGCCAGCAGTCCCAGGTGGGCTCAAAGGGCCACAGATACGCAGTATTTT. Its protein is CASSPRWAQRATDTQYF.

This clonotype came up a few times. J is TRBJ2-3 and V is TRBV12-3 or TRBV12-4; 7 bases map to TRBD2. The CDR3 totals 15 residues. With V trimmed by 6 bases and J by 4 bases, 10 bases remained unmatched. The CDR3 DNA follows: TGTGCCAGCAGAGCGAGAGCGGGAACCCCAGATACGCAGTATTTT. This gives the protein CASRARAGTPDTQYF.

The chain links TRBV3-1 to TRBJ1-2, with unresolved D. Germline V lookup: CDR1 LGHDT, CDR2 YNNKEL (reference sequence). V gave up 4 bases and J gave up 4 bases, with 25 bases separating them. The CDR3 loop spans 18 amino acids. The DNA of the CDR3 is TGTGCCAGCAGCCCTTTAGCGCAGGCCCTCTGGGAAGGCTATGGCTACACCTTC. Translation: CASSPLAQALWEGYGYTF.

J is TRBJ2-1 and V is TRBV18; D is unresolved. Per the germline V gene, CDR1 is KGHSH and CDR2 is LQKENI. V gave up 4 bases and J gave up 2 bases, with 18 bases separating them. There are 17 residues in the CDR3. The CDR3 sequence is CASSLHLVGPTYNEQFF. DNA of the CDR3: TGTGCCAGCTCACTCCATTTGGTTGGCCCGACCTACAATGAGCAGTTCTTC.

This chain connects TRBV9 to TRBJ1-4; no firm D call. Trimming left V 3 bases short and J 5 bases short, with 5 bases between. This CDR3 contains 12 residues. In germline, CDR1 is SGDLS, CDR2 YYNGEE. Written as DNA, the CDR3 is TGTGCCAGCAGCGGGTCAAATGAAAAACTGTTTTTT. It encodes CASSGSNEKLFF.

This rearrangement joins TRBV7-2 to TRBJ2-1; 8 bases agree with TRBD2. From germline, CDR1 is SGHTA and CDR2 FQGNSA. This CDR3 region has 15 residues. V trimming: 6 bases; J trimming: 1 base; junction bases outside the gene matches: 5. CDR3 sequence (DNA): TGTGCCAGCAGACCCGGCGGGAGGTCCTACAATGAGCAGTTCTTC. This codes for CASRPGGRSYNEQFF.

The gene calls are TRBV24-1 and TRBJ2-1; 9 bases map to TRBD2. Per germline, CDR1 KGHDR and CDR2 SFDVKD. Germline trimming cut 1 base from V and 7 bases from J; bases unmatched to any gene: 4. The CDR3 runs to 15 residues. This chain's CDR3 is CATSDFSLAGNEQFF. CDR3 nucleotide sequence: TGTGCCACCAGTGATTTTTCCCTAGCGGGGAATGAGCAGTTCTTC.

V is TRBV7-8 and J is TRBJ1-5; D is uncertain. Germline assignment: CDR1 SGHVS and CDR2 FQNEAQ. This CDR3 contains 14 residues. V lost 7 bases and J lost 2, with 12 bases in between. CDR3: CASTQTEGNQPQHF. CDR3 sequence (DNA): TGTGCCAGCACCCAAACGGAGGGCAATCAGCCCCAGCATTTT. Based on the CDR3 plus reference TRBV7-8 and TRBJ1-5, the full variable domain is GAGVSQSPRYKVAKRGQDVALRCDPISGHVSLFWYQQALGQGPEFLTYFQNEAQLDKSGLPSDRFFAERPEGSVSTLKIQRTQQEDSAVYLCASTQTEGNQPQHFGDGTRLSIL.

The chain is built from TRBV9 and TRBJ2-1; 10 nucleotides align to TRBD2. Unmatched junction bases numbered 10, after V lost 4 bases and J lost 3 bases. The CDR3 has 17 amino acids. CDR1 is SGDLS, CDR2 YYNGEE, per germline. As DNA, the CDR3 is TGTGCCAGCAGCTCCAGCAGATTAGCGGGGGGCTACAATGAGCAGTTCTTC. This encodes CASSSSRLAGGYNEQFF.

This clonotype was seen more than once but under ten times. The chain couples TRBV10-3 to TRBJ1-2; a possible D gene is TRBD1 (5 bases). V shed 0 bases and J shed 3 bases, with 11 bases lying between them. Germline CDR1 reads ENHRY; CDR2 reads SYGVKD. This CDR3 is built from 15 residues. The CDR3 spells CAISESDRQYYGYTF. The DNA for the CDR3 is TGTGCCATCAGTGAGTCAGATCGACAGTACTATGGCTACACCTTC.

This clonotype has just a few counts. The V and J genes are TRBV6-2 or TRBV6-3 and TRBJ2-5; 8 nucleotides match TRBD2. Losses at the gene ends were 7 bases for V and 5 bases for J; bases not matched to a gene: 12. Germline lookup yields CDR1 MNHEY and CDR2 SVGEGT. This CDR3 spans 15 amino acids. The CDR3 spells CASNFAGGDRETQYF. The CDR3 region has the DNA TGTGCCAGCAATTTCGCGGGAGGCGATAGGGAGACCCAGTACTTC.

The gene calls are TRBV23-1 and TRBJ2-3; D unresolved. TRBV23-1 belongs to the ORF category, with a function that is uncertain. Trimming left V 1 base short and J 0 bases short, with 20 bases between. There are 19 residues in the CDR3. The CDR3 DNA reads TGCGCCAGCAGTCAATTTAGGCGCAAGTGCTCGTTTAGCACAGATACGCAGTATTTT. Protein product: CASSQFRRKCSFSTDTQYF.

The rearrangement joins TRBV4-1 to TRBJ2-1, with D perhaps TRBD1 (6 bases). CDR3 length: 14 amino acids. Trimming took off 3 bases at V and 5 bases at J, with 11 bases between the two ends. Germline CDR1 MGHRA, CDR2 YSYEKL. The CDR3: CASSQHGQNNEQFF. CDR3 DNA: TGCGCCAGCAGCCAGCACGGACAGAACAATGAGCAGTTCTTC.

The genes are TRBV20-1 and TRBJ2-7; D could derive from TRBD1 or TRBD2 (5 bases each). V lost 3 bases to trimming and J lost 2 bases, with 14 bases between them. The V gene's germline CDR1 is DFQATT and CDR2 SNEGSKA (reference sequence). The length of the CDR3 is 14 residues. This chain's CDR3 is CSARAGAGPYEQYF. Written as DNA, the CDR3 is TGCAGTGCTAGGGCCGGGGCAGGGCCCTACGAGCAGTACTTC.

This clonotype was detected ten times or more. V is TRBV5-1 and J is TRBJ2-5, with D perhaps assigned TRBD1 or TRBD2 (5 bases each). Trimming cost V 4 bases and J 5 bases, with 12 bases left between them. This CDR3 has 13 residues. Germline CDR1 reads SGHRS; CDR2 reads YFSETQ. The CDR3 spells CASSLRGAETQYF. DNA for the CDR3: TGCGCCAGCAGCCTTCGAGGGGCTGAGACCCAGTACTTC.

The V call is TRBV12-3 or TRBV12-4, the J call TRBJ1-1; the match to TRBD1 covers 8 bases. The length of the CDR3 is 14 residues. The V and J ends lost 5 bases and 4 bases, in that order; junction bases with no gene match: 6. The CDR3 spells CASSPTGGSTEAFF. The CDR3 bases are TGTGCCAGCAGTCCAACAGGGGGATCCACTGAAGCTTTCTTT.

The genes are TRBV12-3 or TRBV12-4 and TRBJ1-1, with TRBD1 matching over 9 bases. The CDR3 has 15 amino acids. Unmatched junction bases numbered 9, after V lost 5 bases and J lost 5 bases. CDR3 DNA sequence: TGTGCCAGCAGTCCATACCGGGACAGGGCTACTGAAGCTTTCTTT. Protein: CASSPYRDRATEAFF.

This clonotype has more than one count but fewer than ten. The CDR3 reads CASSATSGGADTQYF. CDR3 coding DNA: TGTGCCAGCAGTGCGACTAGCGGGGGAGCAGATACGCAGTATTTT. V is TRBV6-4 and J is TRBJ2-3; TRBD2 agrees at 12 bases. CDR3 size: 15 residues. Looked up from germline, CDR1 is MRHNA and CDR2 is SNTAGT. The J segment lost 4 bases and the V segment lost 4 bases, leaving 3 bases of the junction unmatched.

In this sample, this clonotype turned up a few times. This rearrangement joins TRBV4-3 to TRBJ2-1, with 9 positions matching TRBD2. Germline CDR1 LGHNA, CDR2 YSLEER. This CDR3 contains 19 residues. The junction had 15 bases not matched to a gene; V was cut back by 1 base and J by 5 bases. CDR3 in amino acids: CASSQVFSQPGLAHNEQFF. The CDR3 bases are TGCGCCAGCAGCCAAGTTTTTTCACAACCGGGACTAGCCCACAATGAGCAGTTCTTC.

The rearrangement uses TRBV5-1 and TRBJ2-7, with 7 bases fitting TRBD2. The V gene end was trimmed by 4 bases and the J gene end by 0 bases; junction bases not matched to a gene: 4. The CDR3 runs to 14 residues. Per the germline V gene, CDR1 is SGHRS and CDR2 is YFSETQ. The CDR3 sequence: CASSERGYSYEQYF. CDR3 nucleotide sequence: TGCGCCAGCAGCGAGCGGGGCTACTCCTACGAGCAGTACTTC.

The V gene is TRBV20-1, the J gene TRBJ2-6; TRBD1 or TRBD2 may be the D gene (5 bases each). Trimming took off 3 bases at V and 2 bases at J, with 11 bases between the two ends. The CDR3 runs to 15 residues. Germline assignment: CDR1 DFQATT and CDR2 SNEGSKA (reference sequence). CDR3 residues: CSARRQGPGANVLTF. CDR3 nucleotides: TGCAGTGCTAGGCGTCAGGGACCTGGGGCCAACGTCCTGACTTTC.